This record concerns one T cell receptor (beta chain) sequence. The specificity of this receptor is unknown. Base qualities are missing; no much larger clone stands one base away. Patients with autoimmune disease history or receiving systemic immunosuppression were excluded from the trial. Peripheral blood for TCR sequencing was collected from all dose cohorts at baseline, on cycle 4 day 1, and on cycle 7 day 1. Samples came from an open-label, multicenter, first-in-human phase I dose-escalation trial of ivuxolimab. Adults with locally advanced or metastatic melanoma, renal cell carcinoma, hepatocellular carcinoma or head and neck squamous cell carcinoma were enrolled in the trial. Before TCR sequencing, CD4+ and CD8+ T cells were separately sorted from peripheral blood. To sequence the TCRbeta CDR3 region, genomic DNA was isolated from the sorted cells. The immunoSEQ Assay was used to sequence the TCRbeta CDR3 regions. What TCRdb holds here is the immuneACCESS table cut down to in-frame rearrangements. Part of the clones is not present; checked against another copy, under half of the missing clones reflect an unresolved V gene, and the others are unexplained. The sample yields roughly 80,000 clones; around 87% were counted once. 0.32% of the sample is in the top ten clones.

As encoded in the germline V gene, CDR1 is SGHTA while CDR2 is FQGNSA. The V and J ends are trimmed by 5 bases and 8 bases, leaving 18 bases between them. Spanning cysteine to phenylalanine, the CDR3 consists of 14 amino acids. Only the CDR3 DNA is retained, 42 bases long and in frame from the first base. This sample is part of a study of OX40 agonist ivuxolimab in advanced cancers. Regarding the research as a whole: Ivuxolimab was an agonistic, fully human IgG2 monoclonal antibody directed against OX40 (CD134), a costimulatory receptor. Patients were allowed to have had prior anti-PD-1, anti-PD-L1 or anti-CTLA-4 therapy, and approximately 40% of the dose-escalation patients had been treated with checkpoint inhibitors. In the dose-escalation cohort, about four fifths of patients were male, and the mean age was around 65 years with a range of roughly 20 to 85. The point of sequencing TCRbeta in the periphery was to test whether ivuxolimab changed TCR sequence diversity and drove clonal T-cell expansion. Intravenous ivuxolimab was administered to patients every 2 weeks at six dose levels: 0.01, 0.1, 0.3, 1.5, 3 and 10 mg/kg. Among the roughly 52 dose-escalation patients, around 19 had hepatocellular carcinoma, some 15 melanoma, 9 renal cell carcinoma and 9 head and neck cancer. The paper describes the monotherapy dose-escalation part (N of about 47 patients) of the phase I trial of ivuxolimab. Partial responses occurred in three dose-escalation patients: two with cutaneous melanoma and one with hepatocellular carcinoma. What the research found in general, with its limitations: At doses of 0.1 to 3.0 mg/kg, clonal expansion of both CD4+ and CD8+ blood T cells was observed from baseline to week 6. In partial responders in the 0.1-3.0 mg/kg groups, normalized peripheral clonal expansion was found to be among the lowest, especially among CD8+ T cells. After ivuxolimab, more expanded clones were found on average in CD8+ T cells than in CD4+ T cells. Which antigens the clonally expanded peripheral T cells were specific for was not determined. Low levels of normalized T-cell clonal expansion were also seen in some patients who did not respond.

The receptor's source is an adult with an advanced solid tumor such as melanoma, head and neck, liver or kidney cancer. This receptor chain uses TRBV7-2 and TRBJ1-2; a weak D assignment points to TRBD1 (5 bases agree). The specimen comprised CD4+ or CD8+ T cells sorted from blood, sampled in a trial of the OX40 agonist ivuxolimab. The base sequence is TGTGCCAGCAGCCCCCAGGACACCCCTACGGGCTACACCTTC. The translation is CASSPQDTPTGYTF.